The sequence of this TCR beta chain was determined in a study of response to subunit inactivated influenza vaccine. The CDR3 is 14 residues long. CDR1 is SGHTA, CDR2 FQGNSA, per germline. Trimming took off 5 bases at V and 3 bases at J, with 14 bases between the two ends. MiXCR, applied by TCRdb to the RT-PCR reads, yields one record per CDR3 protein. Seen here are about 480,000 distinct CDR3 sequences, 9.5% to 13% observed once, and the top ten hold approximately 12%. Specimen: PBMCs from blood, collected roughly 47 days after vaccination. The TCR originated in a man aged 50 to 59 who received an inactivated influenza vaccine. J is TRBJ2-7 and V is TRBV7-2; D remains ambiguous. The CDR3, as DNA: TGTGCCAGCAGCCAAGGCCAGCTACGCTACGAGCAGTACTTC. This sequence encodes CASSQGQLRYEQYF. The variable domain in full, completed from reference TRBV7-2 and TRBJ2-7, reads GAGVSQSPSNKVTEKGKDVELRCDPISGHTALYWYRQSLGQGLEFLIYFQGNSAPDKSGLPSDRFSAERTGGSVSTLTIQRTQQEDSAVYLCASSQGQLRYEQYFGPGTRLTVT.